These T cell receptor beta chains were read from a single sample in a study of CD8+CD57+ T cells in acquired aplastic anemia. TCRdb redid the calling of the reads with MiXCR, one entry per CDR3 protein. The sample comprises some 180,000 distinct CDR3 sequences, 40% to 50% of which are singletons, and around 3% rests with the top ten. The sequencing input was sorted CD4+, CD8+, or CD8+CD57+ T cells (not recorded which) from PBMCs. Receptors originate from a human donor in good health. The CDR3 runs from the conserved cysteine through the conserved F or W. D genes are given only for firm matches. The size entry is marked missing in some rows and otherwise reads once, few, many or a size class.

j_call d_call v_call clone_size cdr3_nt cdr3_aa
TRBJ2-5 . TRBV20-1 . TGCAGTGCTAGTACGGACCTCGGCGGCGAGACCCAGTACTTC CSASTDLGGETQYF
TRBJ2-7 TRBD1 TRBV7-9 many TGTGCCAGCAGCTCAGGACAGGCAAGCTCCTACGAGCAGTACTTC CASSSGQASSYEQYF
TRBJ2-2 TRBD2 TRBV4-2 few TGTGCCAGCAGCCCGACTAGCGGGAGTAGCACCGGGGAGCTGTTTTTT CASSPTSGSSTGELFF
TRBJ2-3 TRBD1 TRBV28 few TGTGCCAGCACCCCAAGGACAGGGGGAATTTACACAGATACGCAGTATTTT CASTPRTGGIYTDTQYF
TRBJ2-2 . TRBV4-1 . TGCGCCAGCAGCCAAGATTTGACCGGGAGCGGAACCGGGGAGCTGTTTTTT CASSQDLTGSGTGELFF
TRBJ2-5 . TRBV14 few TGTGCCAGCAGCCAGACCAAACAGGGAGTCGTTCGGGAGACCCAGTACTTC CASSQTKQGVVRETQYF
TRBJ1-4 TRBD1 TRBV7-2 many TGTGCCAGCAGCTTAGCCCTCAGGGGGCCTGAAAAACTGTTTTTT CASSLALRGPEKLFF
TRBJ1-6 . TRBV10-3 few TGTGCCATCAGTGGTGAAGGGCAACATTCACCCCTCCACTTT CAISGEGQHSPLHF
TRBJ2-5 TRBD2 TRBV9 . TGTGCCAGCAGCGTAGAAGCGCTACTAGCGGGGCAAGAGACCCAGTACTTC CASSVEALLAGQETQYF
TRBJ2-7 . TRBV6-1 . TGTGCCAGCAGTCGAACTACTGACCGACTAGTGGGAGGCGAGCAGTACTTC CASSRTTDRLVGGEQYF
TRBJ2-7 TRBD1 TRBV28 few TGTGCCAGCACCCACCACCGGGGACAGGGGGCGTACGAGCAGTACTTC CASTHHRGQGAYEQYF
TRBJ1-1 . TRBV2 . TGTGCCAGCAGTGAGGGGACTTTGGGGACCGCTGAAGCTTTCTTT CASSEGTLGTAEAFF
TRBJ2-7 . TRBV29-1 . TGCAGCGTTGAAGGGGCCTCGGGCAGAGCCTACGAGCAGTACTTC CSVEGASGRAYEQYF
TRBJ2-7 . TRBV2 few TGTGCCAGCAGTGAAGTCCCCACCTACGAGCAGTACTTC CASSEVPTYEQYF
TRBJ1-5 TRBD1 TRBV6-1 . TGTGCCAGCAGTGGACAGGGGGCAGGAAGCAATCAGCCCCAGCATTTT CASSGQGAGSNQPQHF
TRBJ1-2 . TRBV9 many TGTGCCAGCAGCCCGGACCATGCAAGCTATGGCTACACCTTC CASSPDHASYGYTF
TRBJ1-4 TRBD1 TRBV2 . TGTGCCAGCAGTGAATTGGGACAGATAAATGAAAAACTGTTTTTT CASSELGQINEKLFF
TRBJ2-7 TRBD1 TRBV2 many TGTGCCAGCAGGCATACCGGGACAGGGCGACGGAACGAGCAGTACTTC CASRHTGTGRRNEQYF
TRBJ1-1 . TRBV24-1 . TGTGCCACCAGTAGGGGACCCACTGAAGCTTTCTTT CATSRGPTEAFF
TRBJ2-1 TRBD1 TRBV24-1 many TGTGCCACCAGTGAACAGACAGGGTACAGCAATGAGCAGTTCTTC CATSEQTGYSNEQFF
TRBJ2-2 TRBD1 TRBV2 . TGTGCCAGCAGTGACGGGACAGACACCGGGGAGCTGTTTTTT CASSDGTDTGELFF
TRBJ1-1 . TRBV19 . TGTGCCAGTATGGGGAAAGTGAACACTGAAGCTTTCTTT CASMGKVNTEAFF
TRBJ2-3 . TRBV10-3 many TGTGCCATCAGTGAGTCGATGAGGAATACGCAGTATTTT CAISESMRNTQYF
TRBJ2-3 . TRBV5-6 many TGTGCCAGCAGCGCCGCTAGGACAGATACGCAGTATTTT CASSAARTDTQYF
TRBJ2-3 . TRBV15 few TGTGCCACCAGCAGAGGGGTCGGGACAGATACGCAGTATTTT CATSRGVGTDTQYF
TRBJ2-7 TRBD2 TRBV29-1 . TGCAGCGGGAGAACGGGAGGAACCGGGGAGCAGTACTTC CSGRTGGTGEQYF
TRBJ2-3 TRBD2 TRBV25-1 once TGTGCTAGCGGGTCGGCTAGCGGAATCACAGATACGCAGTATTTT CASGSASGITDTQYF
TRBJ2-3 TRBD2 TRBV5-1 . TGCGCCAGCAGCTATAGCGGGACACCAGATACGCAGTATTTT CASSYSGTPDTQYF
TRBJ1-2 . TRBV12-3/TRBV12-4 many TGTGCCAGCAGTTTAGCCTACGGGGGTGGGAATAGTGGCTACACCTTC CASSLAYGGGNSGYTF
TRBJ2-2 TRBD1 TRBV10-3 . TGTGCCATCAGTGAGGGGACAGGGTCTAACACCGGGGAGCTGTTTTTT CAISEGTGSNTGELFF
TRBJ2-1 . TRBV24-1 . TGTGCCACCAGTCGGCGGGGCTCCTACAATGAGCAGTTCTTC CATSRRGSYNEQFF
TRBJ2-2 . TRBV20-1 many TGCAGTGCTAGAGTGGTCGGTCGTTCCGGGGAGCTGTTTTTT CSARVVGRSGELFF
TRBJ1-1 . TRBV3-1 few TGTGCCAGCAGCCAAGATCTAGGGGCAAATACTGAAGCTTTCTTT CASSQDLGANTEAFF
TRBJ2-1 . TRBV5-1 many TGCGCCAGCAGCTTAGTCCGGGTAAGCTCCTACAATGAGCAGTTCTTC CASSLVRVSSYNEQFF
TRBJ2-1 . TRBV24-1 . TGTGCCACCAGTGATTTTCTAGATTCGGGAAGCTCCTACAATGAGCAGTTCTTC CATSDFLDSGSSYNEQFF
TRBJ2-3 . TRBV20-1 many TGCAGTGCGGACAGCGTAACAGATACGCAGTATTTT CSADSVTDTQYF
TRBJ1-1 . TRBV19 . TGTGCCAGTAGCCAGAACAGAGAAGCTTTCTTT CASSQNREAFF
TRBJ1-1 . TRBV5-1 once TGCGCCAGCAGCTTGGCCATGGGGTCTGAAGCTTTCTTT CASSLAMGSEAFF
TRBJ1-6 . TRBV6-5 . TGTGCCAGCAGTTACTGGACGGGAAATTCACCCCTCCACTTT CASSYWTGNSPLHF
TRBJ1-1 . TRBV10-3 . TGTGCCATCAGTGAGCTGAACACTGAAGCTTTCTTT CAISELNTEAFF
TRBJ2-7 TRBD1 TRBV3-1 . TGTGCCAGCAGTTATTCAGTATGGGACAGCAACGAGCAGTACTTC CASSYSVWDSNEQYF
TRBJ2-7 . TRBV19 many TGTGCCAGTAGTATCTCTAGAGAGGGAATTACTACCTACGAGCAGTACTTC CASSISREGITTYEQYF
TRBJ2-1 . TRBV20-1 . TGCAGTGCTAGAGAGGGGGTCAGGGACAATGAGCAGCTCTTC CSAREGVRDNEQLF
TRBJ2-1 TRBD2 TRBV19 many TGTGCCAGTAGATCCAACGGAGTGGCGGGAGGGTCCTACAATGAGCAGTTCTTC CASRSNGVAGGSYNEQFF
TRBJ2-2 TRBD1 TRBV14 . TGTGCCAGCAGCCGGACAGGGGGCGCGGCCGGGGAGCTGTTTTTT CASSRTGGAAGELFF
TRBJ2-7 TRBD2 TRBV20-1 many TGCAGTGCTAGAGGTCCCCTCGGGACTAGTAACTACGAGCAGTACTTC CSARGPLGTSNYEQYF
TRBJ2-1 TRBD2 TRBV20-1 . TGCAGTGCTAGAGACGGCGGGAGAATCTCCTACAATGGGCAGTTCTTC CSARDGGRISYNGQFF
TRBJ2-2 TRBD1 TRBV7-9 many TGTGCCAGCAGCTCACCCCAGGGGGCAGAGTGGAACACCGGGGAGCTGTTTTTT CASSSPQGAEWNTGELFF
TRBJ1-4 . TRBV5-5 many TGTGCCAGCAGCGGCGGAGGGAACGAAAAACTGTTTTTT CASSGGGNEKLFF
TRBJ1-2 TRBD1 TRBV6-1 . TGTGCCAGCAGAGTCGGGACAGCAGTCTATGGCTACACCTTC CASRVGTAVYGYTF
TRBJ2-7 . TRBV25-1 . TGTGCCAGCAGTGAATCGCTCACTTCCTACGAGCAGTACTTC CASSESLTSYEQYF